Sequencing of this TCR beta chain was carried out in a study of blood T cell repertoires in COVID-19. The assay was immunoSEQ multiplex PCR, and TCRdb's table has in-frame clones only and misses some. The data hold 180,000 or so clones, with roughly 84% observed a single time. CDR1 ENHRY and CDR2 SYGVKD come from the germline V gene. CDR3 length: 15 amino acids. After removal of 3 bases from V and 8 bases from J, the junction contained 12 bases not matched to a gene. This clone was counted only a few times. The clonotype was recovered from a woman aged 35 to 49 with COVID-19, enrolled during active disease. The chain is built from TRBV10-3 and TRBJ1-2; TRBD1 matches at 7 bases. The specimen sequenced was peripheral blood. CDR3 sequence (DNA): TGTGCCATCAGTGACCGGGACAGACCTTCAGGAGGCTACACCTTC. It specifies CAISDRDRPSGGYTF.